This T cell receptor beta chain stems from a study of CD8 T cells in ankylosing spondylitis. Findings of the study overall: Before this, some motif variants had been reported in reactive arthritis synovial fluid and blood. What seemed typical of ankylosing spondylitis blood was a TCR beta motif built from roughly eight highly homologous variants. According to the report, clones linked to the disease were significantly enriched in matched synovial fluid samples taken from ankylosing spondylitis patients.

Researchers built TCR beta libraries using quantitative 5'-RACE with molecular barcodes. One entry per CDR3 protein, called by TCRdb with MiXCR from the 5' RACE reads. The repertoire holds 800,000 to 900,000 distinct CDR3 sequences, 10% to 15% seen once, with around 0.51% in the top ten. The germline V gene encodes CDR1 KGHSH and CDR2 LQKENI. Trimming cost V 2 bases and J 5 bases, with 10 bases left between them. The CDR3 has 14 residues. A few counts support this clonotype. Its antigen is unknown. Material: blood, either unsorted or a sorted T cell fraction (not recorded which). This clonotype was sampled from a male donor with ankylosing spondylitis. The rearrangement uses TRBV18 and TRBJ2-1; D possibly corresponds to TRBD1 (6 bases). CDR3 DNA: TGTGCCAGCTCACCAGACAGGCCGGACAATGAGCAGTTCTTC. Translated: CASSPDRPDNEQFF.